Listed here are 17 T cell receptor beta chains from one sample, sequenced in a study of OX40 agonist ivuxolimab in advanced cancers. TCRdb's table, derived via immunoSEQ multiplex PCR, lists solely in-frame clones and lacks some. This table has over 50,000 clones, around 88% appearing once. The source was CD4+ or CD8+ T cells sorted from blood, collected in a trial of the OX40 agonist ivuxolimab. These receptor sequences come from an adult with an advanced solid tumor such as melanoma, head and neck, liver or kidney cancer.

The chain couples TRBV7-6 to TRBJ1-4; D is unclear. With 1 base removed from V and 4 bases from J, the gap between germline ends came to 13 bases. The V gene's germline CDR1 is SGHVS and CDR2 FNYEAQ. The CDR3 runs to 16 residues. CDR3 residues: CASSLEGGGVNEKLFF. As DNA, the CDR3 is TGTGCCAGCAGCTTAGAGGGAGGAGGCGTTAATGAAAAACTGTTTTTT.

This rearrangement joins TRBV7-3 to TRBJ2-2, with D tentatively TRBD1 (6 bases). V lost 2 bases and J 0 bases, leaving 7 bases between the germline ends. The CDR3 is 15 residues long. Germline values: CDR1 SGHTA, CDR2 FQGTGA. The DNA for the CDR3 is TGTGCCAGCAGCTTAGGGGGCGCGAACACCGGGGAGCTGTTTTTT. Amino acids: CASSLGGANTGELFF.

The chain carries TRBV9 and TRBJ2-3; D not resolved. The germline gives CDR1 SGDLS, CDR2 YYNGEE. The CDR3 is 14 amino acids. V dropped 2 bases and J dropped 4 bases, with 11 bases sitting between them. The CDR3 coding sequence is TGTGCCAGCAGCGTTGGTCCCGTCGCAGATACGCAGTATTTT. As protein: CASSVGPVADTQYF.

The genes are TRBV10-1 and TRBJ2-1; 10 bases agree with TRBD2. The V and J ends lost 3 bases and 8 bases, in that order; junction bases with no gene match: 7. Germline CDR1 and CDR2: WNHNN and SYGVQD (reference sequence). The CDR3 is 15 residues long. CDR3 residues: CASSDTAGGPYEQFF. In DNA, the CDR3 is TGCGCCAGCAGTGATACAGCGGGAGGGCCCTATGAGCAGTTCTTC.

Only one count was recorded for this clone. The CDR3 DNA is TGTGCCAGCAGTTACTCGACGGGGACTGGAAACACCATATATTTT. Its protein is CASSYSTGTGNTIYF. The chain has TRBV6-5 and TRBJ1-3; no firm D call. The germline CDR1 and CDR2 sequences are MNHEY and SVGAGI. This CDR3 has 15 residues. The V end lost 0 bases, the J end lost 2 bases, and 8 bases lay between the germline ends.

This clone is a singleton in its sample. This chain uses TRBV6-1 with TRBJ2-7, with D perhaps matching TRBD1 (5 bases). Trimming pared 5 bases from V and 3 bases from J, leaving 14 bases between. The CDR3 loop spans 14 amino acids. Germline V gene data show CDR1 as MNHNS and CDR2 as SASEGT. The CDR3 protein is CASSKARQYYEQYF. CDR3 bases: TGTGCCAGCAGTAAGGCCAGACAGTACTACGAGCAGTACTTC.

The chain is built from TRBV5-1 and TRBJ1-1; D unclear. CDR1 SGHRS and CDR2 YFSETQ come from the germline V gene. Trimming left V 3 bases short and J 0 bases short, with 21 bases between. The CDR3 runs to 18 residues. CDR3 DNA: TGCGCCAGCAGCTCACACACAAACGTCAGGTACATGAACACTGAAGCTTTCTTT. Translated, it gives CASSSHTNVRYMNTEAFF.

This chain's CDR3 is CASSVQGSAGELFF. DNA for the CDR3: TGTGCCAGCAGTGTACAGGGAAGTGCCGGGGAGCTGTTTTTT. The genes are TRBV6-4 and TRBJ2-2; D possibly corresponds to TRBD1 (6 bases). The CDR3 has 14 residues. Per germline, CDR1 MRHNA and CDR2 SNTAGT. Trimming took off 4 bases at V and 6 bases at J, with 12 bases between the two ends.

The chain carries TRBV30 and TRBJ2-3; D is unclear. The V gene's germline CDR1 is GTSNPN and CDR2 SVGIG (reference sequence). V was trimmed by 0 bases and J by 8 bases, leaving 6 bases between them. CDR3 length equals 11 residues. The CDR3 reads CAWSVTATQYF. As DNA, the CDR3 is TGTGCCTGGAGTGTAACGGCTACGCAGTATTTT.

The chain is built from TRBV18 and TRBJ2-6; D gene uncertain. Germline lookup yields CDR1 KGHSH and CDR2 LQKENI. The CDR3 loop spans 17 amino acids. The germline V and J ends were trimmed by 3 bases and 2 bases, with 14 bases remaining between them. The CDR3 region is CASSPAMARTGANVLTF. The CDR3 DNA sequence: TGTGCCAGCTCACCGGCGATGGCAAGGACTGGGGCCAACGTCCTGACTTTC.

The chain is built from TRBV6-1 and TRBJ2-3; D might be TRBD1 or TRBD2, each matching 5 bases. The CDR3 spans 13 residues. Germline CDR1 is MNHNS and CDR2 is SASEGT. Trimming took 0 bases from V and 7 from J, leaving 8 bases between them. In DNA, the CDR3 is TGTGCCAGCAGTGAAGCCGAGGGGCATACGCAGTATTTT. It encodes CASSEAEGHTQYF.

The chain's CDR3 is CASSLYHGGEETQYF. The DNA for the CDR3 is TGTGCCAGCTCACTCTACCATGGGGGAGAAGAGACCCAGTACTTC. The gene calls are TRBV18 and TRBJ2-5; the D gene could be TRBD1 or TRBD2 (5 bases each). Per germline, CDR1 KGHSH and CDR2 LQKENI. V shed 4 bases and J shed 3 bases, with 15 bases lying between them. The CDR3 runs to 15 residues.

J is TRBJ2-5 and V is TRBV10-2; D may correspond to TRBD1 or TRBD2 (5 bases each). Trimming left V 7 bases short and J 7 bases short, with 19 bases between. The CDR3 runs 14 residues. In germline, CDR1 is WSHSY, CDR2 SAAADI. The CDR3: CASTTGTEPGTQYF. For the CDR3, the DNA is TGCGCCAGCACCACCGGGACGGAGCCTGGGACCCAGTACTTC.

CDR3 DNA: TGTGCCAGCAGTTTATCGGCAGTTAGCAATCAGCCCCAGCATTTT. Encoded protein: CASSLSAVSNQPQHF. The chain has TRBV27 and TRBJ1-5, with unresolved D. Germline V gives CDR1 MNHEY, CDR2 SMNVEV (reference sequence). V was shortened by 0 bases and J by 0 bases, with 6 bases between the two germline ends. CDR3 length equals 15 residues.

The gene calls are TRBV6-1 and TRBJ2-7; 7 bases align to TRBD1. The V and J ends lost 8 bases and 0 bases, in that order; junction bases with no gene match: 7. CDR1 and CDR2 (germline): MNHNS, SASEGT. The CDR3 covers 14 residues. DNA of the CDR3: TGTGCCAGCTTGCGACAGGGTAGCTCCTACGAGCAGTACTTC. Translated: CASLRQGSSYEQYF.

V is TRBV9 and J is TRBJ2-7, with a tentative D call TRBD2 (5 bases). Germline CDR1 reads SGDLS; CDR2 reads YYNGEE. The CDR3 is 14 residues long. V shed 0 bases and J shed 0 bases, with 7 bases lying between them. This chain's CDR3 is CASSVGSDSYEQYF. As DNA, the CDR3 is TGTGCCAGCAGCGTAGGTAGCGACTCCTACGAGCAGTACTTC.

Of note for this clone: The same CDR3 is also encoded by other DNA sequences in this sample. The chain has TRBV7-9 and TRBJ2-7; D unclear. Trimming pared 2 bases from V and 5 bases from J, leaving 7 bases between. The CDR3 loop spans 12 amino acids. CDR1 is SEHNR, CDR2 FQNEAQ, per germline (reference sequence). The CDR3 DNA follows: TGTGCCAGCAGCTTATCTGGGCACGAGCAGTACTTC. This gives the protein CASSLSGHEQYF. The whole variable domain, remainder taken from reference TRBV7-9 and TRBJ2-7, is DTGVSQNPRHKITKRGQNVTFRCDPISEHNRLYWYRQTLGQGPEFLTYFQNEAQLEKSRLLSDRFSAERPKGSFSTLEIQRTEQGDSAMYLCASSLSGHEQYFGPGTRLTVT.